The 22 T cell receptor beta chains given below trace back to one sample, sequenced in a study of blood T cell repertoires in COVID-19. The repertoire was sequenced with immunoSEQ multiplex PCR; TCRdb's copy has only in-frame clones and lacks some. The profile shows some 76,000 clones, approximately 90% of them singletons. Material: peripheral blood. The source is a woman aged 18-29 years with acute or convalescent COVID-19.

The rearrangement joins TRBV27 to TRBJ2-2, with a possible D match to TRBD1 (6 bases). The CDR3 runs to 14 residues. V dropped 1 base and J dropped 6 bases, with 9 bases sitting between them. The germline gives CDR1 MNHEY, CDR2 SMNVEV (reference sequence). This CDR3 reads CASSLFPGAGELFF. The CDR3, as DNA: TGTGCCAGCAGTTTATTCCCAGGGGCCGGGGAGCTGTTTTTT.

The rearrangement links TRBV4-3 to TRBJ2-1; D remains ambiguous. CDR1 LGHNA and CDR2 YSLEER come from the germline V gene. With 0 bases removed from V and 6 bases from J, the gap between germline ends came to 9 bases. The CDR3 length is 14 residues. In nucleotides, the CDR3 is TGCGCCAGCAGCCAAGATGGGCTCAGCAATGAGCAGTTCTTC. Translating it yields CASSQDGLSNEQFF.

The sample holds one count of this clone. V and J are TRBV6-5 and TRBJ1-6; 9 nucleotides line up with TRBD1. Germline loops: CDR1 MNHEY, CDR2 SVGAGI. V gave up 6 bases and J gave up 8 bases; unmatched junction bases: 5. The CDR3 loop spans 14 amino acids. The CDR3 nucleotides are TGTGCCAGCAGGATCCGGGACAGGGATTCACCCCTCCACTTT. Encoded protein: CASRIRDRDSPLHF.

This chain links TRBV5-4 with TRBJ2-3, with 10 bases aligning to TRBD2. CDR3 length: 17 residues. CDR1 is SGHNT and CDR2 is YYREEE in the germline V gene (reference sequence). V was clipped by 2 bases and J by 5 bases; unmatched bases: 11. CDR3 sequence: CASSFSFSGGARDTQYF. The CDR3 DNA reads TGTGCCAGCAGCTTTTCTTTCAGCGGGGGGGCCCGAGATACGCAGTATTTT.

This sequence joins TRBV20-1 and TRBJ1-2; no definite D call. CDR3 size: 12 residues. Between the trimmed V and J ends, which lost 3 bases and 0 bases, there was a span of 5 bases. Germline V lookup: CDR1 DFQATT, CDR2 SNEGSKA (reference sequence). CDR3 protein: CSASAANYGYTF. CDR3 bases: TGCAGTGCTAGTGCGGCTAACTATGGCTACACCTTC.

The rearrangement uses TRBV7-8 and TRBJ1-4, with a tentative D call TRBD1 (5 bases). This CDR3 is 12 amino acids long. The germline gives CDR1 SGHVS, CDR2 FQNEAQ. Trimming cost V 8 bases and J 8 bases, with 12 bases left between them. CDR3 DNA sequence: TGTGCCAGCCGGGGGATTAGGGAAAAACTGTTTTTT. Encoded protein: CASRGIREKLFF.

The chain couples TRBV3-1 (or the pseudogene TRBV3-2) to TRBJ2-2, with 7 bases fitting TRBD1. Trimming cost V 4 bases and J 0 bases; bases outside gene matches: 8. This CDR3 spans 17 amino acids. The germline V gene encodes CDR1 LGHDT and CDR2 YNNKEL (reference sequence). This CDR3 reads CASSPDSGTANTGELFF. The CDR3 DNA reads as TGTGCCAGCAGCCCAGACTCCGGGACAGCGAACACCGGGGAGCTGTTTTTT.

This clone was found a few times. The genes are TRBV9 and TRBJ1-4, with 9 nucleotides matching TRBD1. The CDR3 runs to 14 residues. V lost 4 bases and J lost 8; bases outside the gene matches: 6. Germline-derived CDR1 and CDR2 are SGDLS and YYNGEE. CDR3 protein: CASSRQGEGEKLFF. The CDR3 bases are TGTGCCAGCAGCCGACAGGGGGAAGGGGAAAAACTGTTTTTT.

The chain has TRBV14 and TRBJ2-7; maybe TRBD2 (5 bases). The germline CDR1 and CDR2 sequences are SGHDN and FVKESK. Trimming removed 0 bases from V and 5 bases from J, with 8 bases in between. The CDR3 has 13 residues. The CDR3 reads CASSQDHGDEQYF. The CDR3 DNA reads as TGTGCCAGCAGCCAAGATCACGGGGACGAGCAGTACTTC.

This chain links TRBV5-6 with TRBJ2-1, with 7 bases matching TRBD1. The J segment lost 10 bases and the V segment lost 2 bases, leaving 6 bases of the junction unmatched. Germline values: CDR1 SGHDT, CDR2 YYEEEE. The CDR3 is 13 residues long. The CDR3 reads CASSFGRQGEQFF. Written as DNA, the CDR3 is TGTGCCAGCAGCTTTGGGAGACAGGGAGAGCAGTTCTTC. The full variable domain, its missing parts supplied by reference TRBV5-6 and TRBJ2-1, is DAGVTQSPTHLIKTRGQQVTLRCSPKSGHDTVSWYQQALGQGPQFIFQYYEEEERQRGNFPDRFSGHQFPNYSSELNVNALLLGDSALYLCASSFGRQGEQFFGPGTRLTVL.

The rearrangement joins TRBV4-2 to TRBJ2-6; a possible D gene is TRBD1 (6 bases). The germline gives CDR1 LGHNA, CDR2 YNFKEQ. V lost 3 bases and J lost 1, with 7 bases in between. The CDR3 is 15 amino acids. The CDR3 coding sequence is TGTGCCAGCAGCCAGGACAGTTCTGGGGCCAACGTCCTGACTTTC. Its translation: CASSQDSSGANVLTF.

The chain employs TRBV9 and TRBJ2-7; 7 bases match TRBD1. The CDR3 is 15 residues long. CDR1 and CDR2 from the germline V gene are SGDLS and YYNGEE. The ends lost 3 bases at V and 1 base at J; junction bases unmatched: 7. The CDR3 region has the DNA TGTGCCAGCAGCGGGGACAGTCCTTCTTCCTACGAGCAGTACTTC. The encoded protein is CASSGDSPSSYEQYF.

The chain uses TRBV18 and TRBJ2-1; 15 nucleotides match TRBD2. V was clipped by 4 bases and J by 7 bases; unmatched bases: 2. This CDR3 has 15 residues. In germline, CDR1 is KGHSH, CDR2 LQKENI. In DNA form, the CDR3 reads TGTGCCAGCTCACAGGGGACTAGCGGGAGGAATGAGCAGTTCTTC. As protein: CASSQGTSGRNEQFF.

The CDR3 coding sequence is TGTGCCAGCAGTGCAGTTGGGACTTACACAGATACGCAGTATTTT. Translated: CASSAVGTYTDTQYF. The gene calls are TRBV6-2 or TRBV6-3 and TRBJ2-3; tentatively, D is TRBD2 (6 bases). This CDR3 has 15 amino acids. Germline-derived CDR1 and CDR2 are MNHEY and SVGEGT. The V end lost 5 bases, the J end lost 2 bases, and 14 bases lay between the germline ends.

The V call is TRBV9, the J call TRBJ2-3, with 9 positions matching TRBD1. The CDR3 length is 16 residues. Germline values: CDR1 SGDLS, CDR2 YYNGEE. Trimming at V came to 0 bases and at J to 0 bases, leaving 2 bases not matched to a gene. Written as DNA, the CDR3 is TGTGCCAGCAGCGTAGGGGACAGGGCCAGCACAGATACGCAGTATTTT. It specifies CASSVGDRASTDTQYF. The full variable domain, its missing parts supplied by reference TRBV9 and TRBJ2-3, is DSGVTQTPKHLITATGQRVTLRCSPRSGDLSVYWYQQSLDQGLQFLIQYYNGEERAKGNILERFSAQQFPDLHSELNLSSLELGDSALYFCASSVGDRASTDTQYFGPGTRLTVL.

The rearrangement uses TRBV29-1 and TRBJ1-1; TRBD1 matches at 9 bases. The V segment lost 7 bases and the J segment 1 base; nucleotides outside the gene matches: 13. The CDR3 is 16 residues long. Germline-derived CDR1 and CDR2 are SQVTM and ANQGSEA. CDR3 protein: CSAPGQGRRGNTEAFF. The CDR3 DNA reads TGCAGCGCGCCCGGACAGGGGCGAAGAGGGAACACTGAAGCTTTCTTT. The full variable domain, completed using reference TRBV29-1 and TRBJ1-1, is SAVISQKPSRDICQRGTSLTIQCQVDSQVTMMFWYRQQPGQSLTLIATANQGSEATYESGFVIDKFPISRPNLTFSTLTVSNMSPEDSSIYLCSAPGQGRRGNTEAFFGQGTRLTVV.

The chain carries TRBV5-6 and TRBJ2-3, with D hard to call. V lost 0 bases and J 2 bases, leaving 13 bases between the germline ends. The CDR3 is made up of 16 amino acids. From germline, CDR1 is SGHDT and CDR2 YYEEEE. The CDR3 sequence is CASSLAQALNTDTQYF. The CDR3 DNA sequence: TGTGCCAGCAGCTTGGCTCAGGCCCTAAACACAGATACGCAGTATTTT.

The chain is built from TRBV7-9 and TRBJ1-1; 9 bases align to TRBD1. Germline V gene lookup returns CDR1 SEHNR and CDR2 FQNEAQ (reference sequence). The CDR3 loop spans 14 amino acids. V lost 5 bases, J lost 4 bases, and 5 bases stayed unmatched. CDR3 residues: CASSTRTGVTEAFF. The CDR3 nucleotides are TGTGCCAGCAGCACAAGGACAGGGGTCACTGAAGCTTTCTTT.

The rearrangement joins TRBV19 to TRBJ2-5, with 8 bases matching TRBD2. This CDR3 contains 18 residues. V lost 5 bases, J lost 5 bases, and 19 bases stayed unmatched. Germline CDR1 reads LNHDA; CDR2 reads SQIVND (reference sequence). Here the CDR3 DNA reads TGTGCCAGTAGTCCCAGCGGGAGATGGTTTCAGGGGAGGGAGACCCAGTACTTC. It encodes CASSPSGRWFQGRETQYF.

This chain connects TRBV2 to TRBJ1-1; 7 nucleotides align to TRBD1. The junction had 10 bases not matched to a gene; V was cut back by 6 bases and J by 6 bases. CDR3 length: 14 residues. Germline values: CDR1 SNHLY, CDR2 FYNNEI. Written as DNA, the CDR3 is TGTGCCAGCAGCCCCAGACAGGGAAGGTCTGAAGCTTTCTTT. This gives the protein CASSPRQGRSEAFF. The full variable domain, its missing parts supplied by reference TRBV2 and TRBJ1-1, is EPEVTQTPSHQVTQMGQEVILRCVPISNHLYFYWYRQILGQKVEFLVSFYNNEISEKSEIFDDQFSVERPDGSNFTLKIRSTKLEDSAMYFCASSPRQGRSEAFFGQGTRLTVV.

This chain uses TRBV2 with TRBJ2-2, with TRBD2 matching 9 bases. With V trimmed by 6 bases and J by 8 bases, 10 bases remained unmatched. Germline CDR1 reads SNHLY; CDR2 reads FYNNEI. The CDR3 covers 15 residues. The CDR3 spells CASRQWASGAGELFF. The CDR3 DNA follows: TGTGCCAGCAGACAGTGGGCTAGCGGGGCTGGGGAGCTGTTTTTT.

This chain uses TRBV10-1 with TRBJ2-5; D may be TRBD2 (7 bases). The germline CDR1 and CDR2 sequences are WNHNN and SYGVQD (reference sequence). The CDR3 contains 12 residues. Between the trimmed V and J ends, which lost 11 bases and 0 bases, there was a span of 10 bases. In DNA, the CDR3 is TGCGCCCCGCGGGGGCACCAAGAGACCCAGTACTTC. Protein product: CAPRGHQETQYF.